This passage covers 21 T cell receptor beta chains from one sample sequenced in a study of cytomegalovirus exposure and HLA in healthy donors. The PCR contained 60 Vbeta and 13 Jbeta primers. Libraries were prepared by immunoSEQ multiplex PCR; TCRdb keeps only in-frame clonotypes and omits some of them. The sample records about 140,000 clones, 80% being singletons. The specimen was PBMCs. These TCRs come from a male donor in good health and CMV-seronegative.

The rearrangement links TRBV7-9 to TRBJ2-7, with D tentatively TRBD1 (7 bases). Germline CDR1 and CDR2: SEHNR and FQNEAQ (reference sequence). V lost 7 bases to trimming and J lost 7 bases, with 17 bases between them. CDR3 size: 13 residues. The CDR3 DNA reads TGTGCCAGCACACCTACAGGGGCGGGGGAGCAGTACTTC. It encodes CASTPTGAGEQYF. The full variable domain, its missing parts supplied by reference TRBV7-9 and TRBJ2-7, is DTGVSQNPRHKITKRGQNVTFRCDPISEHNRLYWYRQTLGQGPEFLTYFQNEAQLEKSRLLSDRFSAERPKGSFSTLEIQRTEQGDSAMYLCASTPTGAGEQYFGPGTRLTVT.

The rearrangement joins TRBV5-1 to TRBJ2-7, with D tentatively TRBD1 (5 bases). This CDR3 is 12 amino acids long. V dropped 5 bases and J dropped 3 bases, with 9 bases sitting between them. Germline values: CDR1 SGHRS, CDR2 YFSETQ. CDR3 region: CASRQDLYEQYF. The CDR3 DNA sequence: TGCGCCAGCAGACAGGACCTCTACGAGCAGTACTTC.

This chain uses TRBV7-3 with TRBJ2-7; 9 nucleotides line up with TRBD1. The junction had 8 bases not matched to a gene; V was cut back by 5 bases and J by 3 bases. CDR1 is SGHTA and CDR2 is FQGTGA in the germline V gene. CDR3 size: 15 residues. The CDR3 here is CASSLQGAPGYEQYF. CDR3 coding DNA: TGTGCCAGCAGCCTACAGGGGGCCCCGGGCTACGAGCAGTACTTC.

This sequence joins TRBV10-1 and TRBJ2-1; 10 bases line up with TRBD2. V lost 0 bases and J lost 2; bases outside the gene matches: 1. CDR3 size: 16 residues. Germline lookup yields CDR1 WNHNN and CDR2 SYGVQD (reference sequence). CDR3 in amino acids: CASSESLAGTYNEQFF. CDR3 nucleotide sequence: TGCGCCAGCAGTGAGTCACTAGCGGGGACCTACAATGAGCAGTTCTTC.

The genes are TRBV7-2 and TRBJ2-7, with 7 positions matching TRBD2. V was pared by 5 bases and J by 3 bases, with 7 bases of the junction left unmatched. This CDR3 is built from 14 residues. From germline, CDR1 is SGHTA and CDR2 FQGNSA. For the CDR3, the DNA is TGTGCCAGCAGCCCGGGAGGAGAATTCTACGAGCAGTACTTC. Its translation: CASSPGGEFYEQYF.

V usage is TRBV20-1 and J usage is TRBJ1-6; D is unresolved. Germline V gene data show CDR1 as DFQATT and CDR2 as SNEGSKA (reference sequence). V shed 5 bases and J shed 6 bases, with 5 bases lying between them. The CDR3 spans 11 residues. CDR3 residues: CSAGLNSPLHF. The DNA for the CDR3 is TGCAGTGCTGGACTTAATTCACCCCTCCACTTT.

The V call is TRBV19, the J call TRBJ2-7; no clear D. This CDR3 is 14 amino acids long. V dropped 5 bases and J dropped 2 bases, with 13 bases sitting between them. Germline V CDR1 and CDR2: LNHDA, SQIVND (reference sequence). CDR3 in amino acids: CASSSTASTYEQYF. The CDR3 DNA is TGTGCCAGTAGTTCCACAGCCTCTACCTACGAGCAGTACTTC.

The J gene is TRBJ1-5, the V gene TRBV19; 10 nucleotides agree with TRBD1. The CDR3 spans 18 residues. The V and J ends lost 5 bases and 4 bases, in that order; junction bases with no gene match: 14. CDR1 is LNHDA, CDR2 SQIVND, per germline (reference sequence). CDR3 in amino acids: CASSDRDRGLLGNQPQHF. The CDR3 DNA is TGTGCCAGTAGTGACCGGGACAGGGGCCTCCTTGGGAATCAGCCCCAGCATTTT.

This chain uses TRBV5-6 with TRBJ1-1; perhaps TRBD1 as D (5 bases). The length of the CDR3 is 14 residues. V was clipped by 4 bases and J by 5 bases, with 15 bases between them. Per the germline V gene, CDR1 is SGHDT and CDR2 is YYEEEE. In DNA, the CDR3 is TGTGCCAGCAGCCCCCAGGGTGATCATACTGAAGCTTTCTTT. Protein sequence: CASSPQGDHTEAFF. The complete variable domain, with remaining parts taken from reference TRBV5-6 and TRBJ1-1, reads DAGVTQSPTHLIKTRGQQVTLRCSPKSGHDTVSWYQQALGQGPQFIFQYYEEEERQRGNFPDRFSGHQFPNYSSELNVNALLLGDSALYLCASSPQGDHTEAFFGQGTRLTVV.

The V gene is TRBV4-2, the J gene TRBJ1-1, with a possible D match to TRBD1 (6 bases). Germline CDR1 and CDR2: LGHNA and YNFKEQ. The CDR3 has 14 amino acids. V dropped 0 bases and J dropped 5 bases, with 10 bases sitting between them. CDR3 amino acids: CASSQEGALTEAFF. The CDR3 DNA reads as TGTGCCAGCAGCCAAGAGGGGGCGCTTACTGAAGCTTTCTTT.

The chain uses TRBV7-8 and TRBJ1-1; D remains unclear. CDR1 is SGHVS, CDR2 FQNEAQ, per germline. CDR3 size: 14 residues. V lost 5 bases, J lost 4 bases, and 14 bases lay in between. CDR3 nucleotides: TGTGCCAGCAGCCTCGGGCTAGCCTTCACTGAAGCTTTCTTT. It yields the protein CASSLGLAFTEAFF.

V is TRBV10-3 and J is TRBJ1-6, with 9 bases lining up with TRBD1. This CDR3 contains 15 residues. J was trimmed by 10 bases and V by 6 bases; bases with no gene match: 10. CDR1 is ENHRY, CDR2 SYGVKD, per germline. The CDR3 sequence: CAIRRTGAGESPLHF. The CDR3 DNA sequence: TGTGCCATCAGGAGGACAGGGGCCGGGGAGTCACCCCTCCACTTT.

This clone was seen more than once but under ten times. The chain uses TRBV6-1 and TRBJ2-7, with D tentatively TRBD1 (5 bases). This CDR3 is 13 amino acids long. Trimming pared 4 bases from V and 1 base from J, leaving 8 bases between. Germline loops: CDR1 MNHNS, CDR2 SASEGT. CDR3 in amino acids: CASSGDSSYEQYF. The CDR3 DNA reads TGTGCCAGCAGTGGAGACAGTTCCTACGAGCAGTACTTC.

The table lists this clone with a count of one. J is TRBJ1-2 and V is TRBV9; D uncertain. The CDR3 has 15 amino acids. V lost 3 bases and J 2 bases, leaving 14 bases between the germline ends. Per germline, CDR1 SGDLS and CDR2 YYNGEE. In DNA form, the CDR3 reads TGTGCCAGCAGCGGCTGGCGGTCGGTGAACTATGGCTACACCTTC. Encoded protein: CASSGWRSVNYGYTF.

The chain joins TRBV27 to TRBJ2-5; the D is unclear. In germline, CDR1 is MNHEY, CDR2 SMNVEV (reference sequence). V gave up 5 bases and J gave up 2 bases, with 9 bases separating them. The CDR3 totals 13 residues. In DNA form, the CDR3 reads TGTGCCAGCAGTCCCCGTGTGCAAGAGACCCAGTACTTC. Translation: CASSPRVQETQYF.

This rearrangement joins TRBV7-8 to TRBJ2-1, with 10 bases aligning to TRBD1. The CDR3 totals 15 residues. Germline assignment: CDR1 SGHVS and CDR2 FQNEAQ. V was clipped by 4 bases and J by 2 bases; unmatched bases: 2. In DNA, the CDR3 is TGTGCCAGCAGCTCTGACAGGGGGCCCTACAATGAGCAGTTCTTC. Protein product: CASSSDRGPYNEQFF.

The chain uses TRBV7-2 and TRBJ2-7; 15 bases map to TRBD2. Germline loops: CDR1 SGHTA, CDR2 FQGNSA. This CDR3 has 15 residues. V lost 5 bases to trimming and J lost 6 bases; unmatched junction nucleotides: 5. The CDR3 spells CASSTGLAGGSEQYF. The CDR3 DNA reads as TGTGCCAGCAGCACCGGACTAGCGGGGGGGAGCGAGCAGTACTTC.

V and J are TRBV5-1 and TRBJ1-2, with TRBD1 matching over 8 bases. The J segment lost 7 bases and the V segment lost 4 bases, leaving 3 bases of the junction unmatched. The CDR3 is 12 amino acids. Germline CDR1 SGHRS, CDR2 YFSETQ. The CDR3 bases are TGCGCCAGCAGCCTTGACAGGGGTGGCTACACCTTC. It specifies CASSLDRGGYTF.

The rearrangement joins TRBV7-9 to TRBJ2-5, with 8 bases lining up with TRBD2. J was trimmed by 9 bases and V by 5 bases; bases with no gene match: 14. The CDR3 loop spans 15 amino acids. The germline CDR1 and CDR2 sequences are SEHNR and FQNEAQ (reference sequence). The CDR3 region has the DNA TGTGCCAGCAGCCCGGGGGGGTTGGAGGTGCAGGCCCAGTACTTC. The encoded protein is CASSPGGLEVQAQYF.

V usage is TRBV11-2 and J usage is TRBJ1-1, with 9 nucleotides matching TRBD1. The CDR3 extends over 14 amino acids. Per the germline V gene, CDR1 is SGHAT and CDR2 is FQNNGV. The ends lost 1 base at V and 5 bases at J; junction bases unmatched: 2. CDR3 protein: CASSLGTGATEAFF. CDR3 nucleotides: TGTGCCAGCAGCTTAGGGACAGGGGCTACTGAAGCTTTCTTT.

The V call is TRBV25-1, the J call TRBJ2-1; D is undetermined. Trimming pared 1 base from V and 4 bases from J, leaving 5 bases between. The CDR3 sequence is 13 residues long. The germline V gene encodes CDR1 MGHDK and CDR2 SYGVNS. This CDR3 reads CASSESNYNEQFF. The CDR3 DNA follows: TGTGCCAGCAGTGAATCCAATTACAATGAGCAGTTCTTC. The complete variable domain, with remaining parts taken from reference TRBV25-1 and TRBJ2-1, reads EADIYQTPRYLVIGTGKKITLECSQTMGHDKMYWYQQDPGMELHLIHYSYGVNSTEKGDLSSESTVSRIRTEHFPLTLESARPSHTSQYLCASSESNYNEQFFGPGTRLTVL.